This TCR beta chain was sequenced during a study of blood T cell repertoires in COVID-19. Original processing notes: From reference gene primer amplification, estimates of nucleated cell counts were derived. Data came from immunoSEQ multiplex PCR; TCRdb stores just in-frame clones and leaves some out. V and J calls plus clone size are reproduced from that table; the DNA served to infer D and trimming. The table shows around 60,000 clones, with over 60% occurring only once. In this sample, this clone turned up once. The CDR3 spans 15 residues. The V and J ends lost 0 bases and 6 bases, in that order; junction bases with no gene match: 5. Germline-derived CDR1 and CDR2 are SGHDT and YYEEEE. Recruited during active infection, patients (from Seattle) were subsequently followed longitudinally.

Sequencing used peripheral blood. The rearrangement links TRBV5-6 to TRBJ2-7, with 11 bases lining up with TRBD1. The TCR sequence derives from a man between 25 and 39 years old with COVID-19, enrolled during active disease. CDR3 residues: CASSLDPDRGREQYF. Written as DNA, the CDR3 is TGTGCCAGCAGCTTGGACCCGGACAGGGGGCGCGAGCAGTACTTC.